Listed below are T cell receptor beta chains from one sample, sequenced in a study of T cells after yellow fever vaccination. TCRdb re-called the 5' RACE reads with MiXCR, one entry per CDR3 protein. Altogether 320,000 or so distinct CDR3 sequences are present, roughly 8.6% being singletons, with the ten largest covering 17%. The starting material was PBMCs, obtained more than 35 days after the first yellow fever vaccination. All receptors come from a man aged 18 to 30 who received the YFV17D yellow fever vaccine. The CDR3 runs from the conserved cysteine through the conserved F or W. The D gene is left open where the match is weak. Only some rows state a clone size, as once, few, many or a class for expanded clones.

clone_size | j_call | v_call | d_call | cdr3_nt | cdr3_aa
few | TRBJ2-1 | TRBV27 | TRBD2 | TGTGCCAGCAGTCCGTACCTCGGGACTAGAATTGATGAGCAGTTCTTC | CASSPYLGTRIDEQFF
few | TRBJ1-1 | TRBV18 | - | TGTGCCAGCCATCCGGGGGGGCTGGACACTGAAGCTTTCTTT | CASHPGGLDTEAFF
few | TRBJ1-4 | TRBV7-2 | - | TGTGCCAGCAGCTACCATACCGGATTGAGTGAAAAACTGTTTTTT | CASSYHTGLSEKLFF
- | TRBJ1-2 | TRBV5-1 | - | TGCGCCAGCAGCTTACAGGATCTCTATGGCTACACCTTC | CASSLQDLYGYTF
many | TRBJ1-1 | TRBV6-1 | TRBD1 | TGTGCCAGCGGCAAACGACAGGGCAGCACTGAAGCTTTCTTT | CASGKRQGSTEAFF
few | TRBJ2-5 | TRBV7-2 | TRBD1 | TGTGCCAGCAGCTCGGACAGGGGCCTAGGGACCCAGTACTTC | CASSSDRGLGTQYF
many | TRBJ2-5 | TRBV5-1 | TRBD2 | TGCGCCAGCAGCTGGGGGACTAGCGGGGGGCAAGAGACCCAGTACTTC | CASSWGTSGGQETQYF
few | TRBJ1-4 | TRBV7-9 | TRBD1 | TGTGCCAGCAGCGGTGAGACAGGGGAGGATGAAAAACTGTTTTTT | CASSGETGEDEKLFF
- | TRBJ1-1 | TRBV20-1 | - | TGCAGTGCTAGCTTAGGGAGTCTGAACACTGAAGCTTTCTTT | CSASLGSLNTEAFF
few | TRBJ2-1 | TRBV4-2 | - | TGTGCCAGCAGCCAGGAGATCTACAATGAGCAGTTCTTC | CASSQEIYNEQFF
- | TRBJ2-1 | TRBV19 | - | TGTGCCAGTAGCCGCTCCCTTAACGGGAATGAGCAGTTCTTC | CASSRSLNGNEQFF
- | TRBJ1-1 | TRBV6-5 | - | TGTGCCAGCAGTTACATGGCAGGCGAGTCTGAAGCTTTCTTT | CASSYMAGESEAFF
few | TRBJ2-1 | TRBV20-1 | - | TGCAGTGCTAGCCCACCTTCTGCCAGTGAGCAGTTCTTC | CSASPPSASEQFF
few | TRBJ2-4 | TRBV18 | TRBD2 | TGTGCCAGCTCACCTACCGGGACTAGCGGGGGAAAGGGTTACATTCAGTACTTC | CASSPTGTSGGKGYIQYF
few | TRBJ2-1 | TRBV5-1 | TRBD1 | TGCGCCAGCAGCCCGGACAGGCCGAGGGAGCAGTTCTTC | CASSPDRPREQFF
- | TRBJ2-1 | TRBV7-3 | - | TGTGCCAGCAGCCCAGCGAAGGGGAATGAGCAGTTCTTC | CASSPAKGNEQFF
- | TRBJ2-1 | TRBV12-3/TRBV12-4 | - | TGTGCCAGCAGTACCACGGTGGAGCAGTTCTTC | CASSTTVEQFF
- | TRBJ1-2 | TRBV7-3 | TRBD1 | TGTGCCAGCAGCTTAGCAGGTCCGGGACAGGGTTCGGGTAGCTACACCTTC | CASSLAGPGQGSGSYTF
- | TRBJ1-4 | TRBV7-2 | - | TGTGCCAGCAGCTTCGGGGGATTAGGGGAAAAACTGTTTTTT | CASSFGGLGEKLFF
- | TRBJ1-1 | TRBV7-9 | - | TGTGCCAGCAGCCCCCGCCCTGACAGCAACACTGAAGCTTTCTTT | CASSPRPDSNTEAFF
- | TRBJ1-1 | TRBV30 | - | TGTGCCTGGAGCCCCGCAACGGCCCAAGCTTTCTTT | CAWSPATAQAFF
- | TRBJ1-2 | TRBV29-1 | - | TGCAGCGGGGACACAGCTAACTATGGCTACACCTTC | CSGDTANYGYTF
- | TRBJ2-5 | TRBV27 | - | TGTGCCAGCAGTTCCAGGACTAACGGCGAGACCCAGTACTTC | CASSSRTNGETQYF
many | TRBJ2-5 | TRBV19 | TRBD2 | TGTGCCAGTAGTATGACTAGCGGGGGGCTTACAACCCAGTACTTC | CASSMTSGGLTTQYF
few | TRBJ2-5 | TRBV6-1 | - | TGTGCCAGCAGTGAAGCGTTTTTGAAGGCCGACAAAGAAGAGACCCAGTACTTC | CASSEAFLKADKEETQYF
- | TRBJ2-2 | TRBV7-2 | - | TGTGCCAGCAGCTTCGACCCTTCTCCCGGGGAGCTGTTTTTT | CASSFDPSPGELFF
many | TRBJ1-1 | TRBV5-1 | - | TGCGCCAGCAGCAGCGGGGGAGACACTGAAGCTTTCTTT | CASSSGGDTEAFF
few | TRBJ1-4 | TRBV4-1 | - | TGCGCCAGCAGCCAGCCGATATTGAGAAGTAAACTGTTTTTT | CASSQPILRSKLFF
many | TRBJ2-5 | TRBV10-3 | TRBD2 | TGTGCCATCAGTGAGCCGGGACTAGCGAGCCAAGAGACCCAGTACTTC | CAISEPGLASQETQYF
- | TRBJ1-5 | TRBV5-1 | - | TGCGCCAGCCCGAGGCATAGGTCTAATCAGCCCCAGCATTTT | CASPRHRSNQPQHF
many | TRBJ1-3 | TRBV25-1 | - | TGTGCCAGCAGTCGGGTGTCTGGAAACACCATATATTTT | CASSRVSGNTIYF
- | TRBJ2-3 | TRBV12-5 | - | TGTGCTAGTGGTAAACGCACAGATACGCAGTATTTT | CASGKRTDTQYF
once | TRBJ2-7 | TRBV20-1 | TRBD1 | TGCAGTGCTAGAGAGACAGGGGGATTGACCGATCAGTACTTC | CSARETGGLTDQYF
few | TRBJ1-1 | TRBV24-1 | - | TGTGCCACCAGTGATTGGAACCCGACAGAAGGTGTTACTGAAGCTTTCTTT | CATSDWNPTEGVTEAFF
- | TRBJ1-1 | TRBV3-1 | TRBD1 | TGTGCCAGCAGCCAAGAGACAGGGTTGAACACTGAAGCTTTCTTT | CASSQETGLNTEAFF
few | TRBJ1-1 | TRBV20-1 | - | TGCAGTGCTAGAGGGGGGGCTGAAGCTTTCTTT | CSARGGAEAFF
few | TRBJ1-4 | TRBV11-2 | - | TGTGCCAGCAGCTTAGGGGCAATGCCAACTAATGAAAAACTGTTTTTT | CASSLGAMPTNEKLFF
few | TRBJ2-7 | TRBV5-1 | - | TGCGCCAGCAGCTTATACAGGAGCTCCTACGAGCAGTACTTC | CASSLYRSSYEQYF
few | TRBJ2-1 | TRBV28 | TRBD1 | TGTGCCAGCCGGACAGGGGGCTTCAGCTCCTACAATGAGCAGTTCTTC | CASRTGGFSSYNEQFF
few | TRBJ2-6 | TRBV28 | - | TGTGCCAGCAGTTGGAGGGGGGGCCTCTCTGGGGCCAACGTCCTGACTTTC | CASSWRGGLSGANVLTF
few | TRBJ2-7 | TRBV5-5 | TRBD2 | TGTGCCAGCAGCGGGCTAGCGGGGGTACGAGAGCAGTACTTC | CASSGLAGVREQYF
- | TRBJ2-5 | TRBV11-2 | TRBD1 | TGTGCCAGCAGCTTAGGACAGGGGGTTGGAGAGACCCAGTACTTC | CASSLGQGVGETQYF